The clone carrying this T cell receptor (beta chain) was counted a single time. Germline V gene data show CDR1 as SGHTA and CDR2 as FQGNSA. There are 14 residues in the CDR3. V dropped 0 bases and J dropped 3; count of bases not matched to a gene: 0. This specimen belongs to a study of cytomegalovirus exposure and HLA in healthy donors. PCR primers comprised 60 Vbeta and 13 Jbeta primers. Sequencing used immunoSEQ multiplex PCR; TCRdb keeps in-frame clones, though not all of them. The profile shows around 140,000 clones, around 80% of them singletons. The clonotype comes from a woman in her thirties or forties in good health and CMV-seronegative. The V gene is TRBV7-2, the J gene TRBJ1-2; 8 bases match TRBD1. What was sequenced was PBMCs. CDR3 coding DNA: TGTGCCAGCAGCTTAGCGACAGGGGACTATGGCTACACCTTC. Translation: CASSLATGDYGYTF.